This T cell receptor (beta chain) derives from a study of T-cell memory formation after mild COVID-19. The study's findings and limits: Balance between CD4 and CD8 was seen in clones contracting day 15 to 85, and a CD4+ lean was seen in later expanders.

MiXCR, run by TCRdb on the 5' RACE reads, gives a single entry per CDR3 protein. Of roughly 560,000 distinct CDR3 sequences in the sample, roughly 22% were seen once. Germline lookup yields CDR1 SGHNT and CDR2 YENEEA. V was pared by 5 bases and J by 8 bases, with 6 bases of the junction left unmatched. The CDR3 runs 13 residues. About this clonotype itself: Its specificity is not known.

This clonotype was obtained from an adult woman who had mild COVID-19 (a few samples of this study predate the infection). Cell type and time point are not known. Sample: PBMCs or a T cell subset sorted from them (not recorded which). This chain connects TRBV11-3 to TRBJ1-2, with 9 bases aligning to TRBD1. The CDR3 region has the DNA TGTGCCAGCAGCCAACAGGGGGCAAGGGGCTACACCTTC. Translation gives CASSQQGARGYTF. The entire variable domain, with the rest obtained from reference TRBV11-3 and TRBJ1-2, is as follows: EAGVVQSPRYKIIEKKQPVAFWCNPISGHNTLYWYLQNLGQGPELLIRYENEEAVDDSQLPKDRFSAERLKGVDSTLKIQPAELGDSAVYLCASSQQGARGYTFGSGTRLTVV.